This TCR beta chain originates from a study of blood T cell repertoires in COVID-19. Libraries were prepared by immunoSEQ multiplex PCR; TCRdb keeps only in-frame clonotypes and omits some of them. The data show roughly 260,000 clones, 82% seen once. Looked up from germline, CDR1 is SGHAT and CDR2 is FQNNGV. The V segment lost 4 bases and the J segment 3 bases; nucleotides outside the gene matches: 5. This CDR3 is built from 14 residues. The chain joins TRBV11-2 to TRBJ1-2, with 7 bases that match TRBD1. The source is a woman aged 18-35 years with acute or convalescent COVID-19. The source material was peripheral blood. The CDR3 loop is CASSSAGTDYGYTF. The CDR3 DNA reads as TGTGCCAGCAGCTCTGCGGGGACAGACTATGGCTACACCTTC.